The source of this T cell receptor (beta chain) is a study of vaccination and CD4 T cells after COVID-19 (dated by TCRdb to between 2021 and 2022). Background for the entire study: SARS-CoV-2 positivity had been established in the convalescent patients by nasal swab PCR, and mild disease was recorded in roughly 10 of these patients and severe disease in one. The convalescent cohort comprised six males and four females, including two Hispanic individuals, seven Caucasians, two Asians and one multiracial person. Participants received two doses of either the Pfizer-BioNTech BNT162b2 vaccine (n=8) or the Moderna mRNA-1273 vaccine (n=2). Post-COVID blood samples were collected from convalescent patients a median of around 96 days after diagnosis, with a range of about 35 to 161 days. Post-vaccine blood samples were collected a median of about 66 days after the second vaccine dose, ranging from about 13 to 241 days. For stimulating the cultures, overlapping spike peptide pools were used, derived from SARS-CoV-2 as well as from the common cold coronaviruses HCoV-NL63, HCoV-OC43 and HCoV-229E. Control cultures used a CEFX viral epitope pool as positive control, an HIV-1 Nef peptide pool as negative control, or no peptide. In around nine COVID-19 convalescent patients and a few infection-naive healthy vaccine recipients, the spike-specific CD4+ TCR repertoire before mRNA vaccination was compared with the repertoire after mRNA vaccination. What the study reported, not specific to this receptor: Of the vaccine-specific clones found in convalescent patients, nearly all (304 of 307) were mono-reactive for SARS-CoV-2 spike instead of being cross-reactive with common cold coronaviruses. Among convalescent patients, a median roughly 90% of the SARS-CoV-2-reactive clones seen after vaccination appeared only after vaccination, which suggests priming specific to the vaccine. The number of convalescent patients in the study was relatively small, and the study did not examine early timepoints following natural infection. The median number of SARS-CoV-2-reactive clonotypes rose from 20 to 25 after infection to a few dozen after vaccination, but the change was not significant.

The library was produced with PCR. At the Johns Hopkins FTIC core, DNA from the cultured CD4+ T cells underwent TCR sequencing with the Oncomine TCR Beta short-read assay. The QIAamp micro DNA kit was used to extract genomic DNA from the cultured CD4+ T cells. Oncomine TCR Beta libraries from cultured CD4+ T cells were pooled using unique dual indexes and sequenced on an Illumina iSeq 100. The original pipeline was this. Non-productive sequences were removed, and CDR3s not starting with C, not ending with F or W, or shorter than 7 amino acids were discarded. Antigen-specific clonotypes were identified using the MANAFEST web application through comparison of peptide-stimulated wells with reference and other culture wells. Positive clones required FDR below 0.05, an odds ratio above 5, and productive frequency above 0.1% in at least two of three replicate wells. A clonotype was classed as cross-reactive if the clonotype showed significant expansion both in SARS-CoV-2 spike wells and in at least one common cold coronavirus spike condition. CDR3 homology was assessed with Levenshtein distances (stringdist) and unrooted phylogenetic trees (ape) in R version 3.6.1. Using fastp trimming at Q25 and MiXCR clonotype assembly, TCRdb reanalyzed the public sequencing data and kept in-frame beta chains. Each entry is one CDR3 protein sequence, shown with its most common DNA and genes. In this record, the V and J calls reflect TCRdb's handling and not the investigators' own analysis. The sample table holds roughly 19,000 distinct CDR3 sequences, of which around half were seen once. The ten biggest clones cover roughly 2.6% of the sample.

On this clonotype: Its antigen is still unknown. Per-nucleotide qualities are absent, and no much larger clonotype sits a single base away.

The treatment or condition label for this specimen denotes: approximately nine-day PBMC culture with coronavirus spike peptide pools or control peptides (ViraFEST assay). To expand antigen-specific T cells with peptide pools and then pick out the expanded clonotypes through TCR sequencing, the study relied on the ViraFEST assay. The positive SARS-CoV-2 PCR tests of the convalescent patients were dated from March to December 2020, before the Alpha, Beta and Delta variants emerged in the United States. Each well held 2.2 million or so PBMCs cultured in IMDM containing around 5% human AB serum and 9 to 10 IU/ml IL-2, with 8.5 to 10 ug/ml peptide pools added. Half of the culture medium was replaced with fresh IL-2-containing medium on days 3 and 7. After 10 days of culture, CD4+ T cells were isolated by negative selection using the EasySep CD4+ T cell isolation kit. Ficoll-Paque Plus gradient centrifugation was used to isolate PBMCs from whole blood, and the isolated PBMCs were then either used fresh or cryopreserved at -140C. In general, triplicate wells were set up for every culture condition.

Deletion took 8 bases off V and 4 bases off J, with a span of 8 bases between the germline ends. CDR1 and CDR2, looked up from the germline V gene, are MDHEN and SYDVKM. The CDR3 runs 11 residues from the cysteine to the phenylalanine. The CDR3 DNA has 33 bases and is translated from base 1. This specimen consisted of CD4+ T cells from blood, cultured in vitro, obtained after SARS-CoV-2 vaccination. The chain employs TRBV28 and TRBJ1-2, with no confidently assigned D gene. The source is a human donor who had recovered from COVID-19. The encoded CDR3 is CASGSRYGYTF. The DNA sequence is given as TGTGCCAGCGGATCCCGCTATGGCTACACCTTC.